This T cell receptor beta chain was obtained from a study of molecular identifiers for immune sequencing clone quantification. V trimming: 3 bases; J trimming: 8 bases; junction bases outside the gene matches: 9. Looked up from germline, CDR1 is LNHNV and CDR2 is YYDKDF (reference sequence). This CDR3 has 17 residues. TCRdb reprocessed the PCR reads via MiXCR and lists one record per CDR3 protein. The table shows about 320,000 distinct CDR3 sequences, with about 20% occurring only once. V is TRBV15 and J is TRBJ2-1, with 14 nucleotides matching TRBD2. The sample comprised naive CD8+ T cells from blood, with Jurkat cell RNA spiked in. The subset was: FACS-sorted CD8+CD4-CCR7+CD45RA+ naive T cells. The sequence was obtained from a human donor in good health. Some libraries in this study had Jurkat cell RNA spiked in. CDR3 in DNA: TGTGCCACCAGCAGGACCCCGGGACTAGCGGGAGATCATGAGCAGTTCTTC. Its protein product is CATSRTPGLAGDHEQFF.